Presented here are 12 T cell receptor beta chains from one specimen sequenced in a study of neurological immune-mediated disorders. Each CDR3 protein gets one entry after TCRdb re-called the 5' RACE reads with MiXCR. The profile shows under 70,000 distinct CDR3 sequences, roughly 3.5% of them singletons. The sequencing input was PBMCs. These receptors all stem from a woman in her sixties or seventies with multiple sclerosis.

Ten or more counts support this clonotype. The chain uses TRBV7-2 and TRBJ2-7; tentatively, D is TRBD1 (6 bases). V was cut by 2 bases and J by 3 bases, with 11 bases left in between. In germline, CDR1 is SGHTA, CDR2 FQGNSA. The CDR3 consists of 14 residues. For the CDR3, the DNA is TGTGCCAGCAGCTTACAGGGGTTGATCTACGAGCAGTACTTC. Translating it yields CASSLQGLIYEQYF.

In this sample, this clonotype turned up many times. The chain employs TRBV20-1 and TRBJ2-7; weak D call: TRBD1 (6 bases). Between the trimmed V and J ends, which lost 4 bases and 3 bases, there was a span of 19 bases. Germline loops: CDR1 DFQATT, CDR2 SNEGSKA (reference sequence). The CDR3 totals 15 residues. CDR3 sequence (DNA): TGCAGTGCTAATCGAATTGGACAGACAAACTACGAGCAGTACTTC. This sequence encodes CSANRIGQTNYEQYF.

This clonotype appeared many times. This chain links TRBV9 with TRBJ1-6; no firm D call. Trimming left V 5 bases short and J 8 bases short, with 14 bases between. The CDR3 is 14 residues long. Per the germline V gene, CDR1 is SGDLS and CDR2 is YYNGEE. DNA for the CDR3: TGTGCCAGCAGTCCATCGGCGGCGGATTCACCCCTCCACTTT. As protein: CASSPSAADSPLHF.

This clonotype occurred many times. This chain joins TRBV24-1 and TRBJ1-5, with D maybe TRBD1 (6 bases). CDR3 length: 15 residues. Per the germline V gene, CDR1 is KGHDR and CDR2 is SFDVKD. Trimming shortened V by 5 bases and J by 7 bases, and 17 bases separated the two germline ends. CDR3 residues: CATSAQGTFEQPQHF. Written as DNA, the CDR3 is TGTGCCACCAGTGCCCAGGGGACTTTCGAGCAGCCCCAGCATTTT.

Ten or more counts support this clonotype. The V call is TRBV20-1, the J call TRBJ2-7; TRBD2 matches 7 bases. The CDR3 runs to 16 residues. Trimming cost V 7 bases and J 3 bases; bases outside gene matches: 18. The germline V gene has CDR1 DFQATT and CDR2 SNEGSKA (reference sequence). In DNA form, the CDR3 reads TGCAGTGGGGAGGGGTCAACAAACTTTTACGACTACGAGCAGTACTTC. Residues: CSGEGSTNFYDYEQYF.

This clonotype was found many times. The CDR3 sequence: CAISGGPTGNYGYTF. The CDR3, as DNA: TGTGCCATCAGTGGGGGGCCGACAGGGAACTATGGCTACACCTTC. The J gene is TRBJ1-2, the V gene TRBV10-3; 7 bases match TRBD1. Germline CDR1 reads ENHRY; CDR2 reads SYGVKD. V dropped 4 bases and J dropped 2; count of bases not matched to a gene: 7. This CDR3 is built from 15 residues.

This clonotype was detected many times. The rearrangement joins TRBV10-3 to TRBJ1-1; 9 bases line up with TRBD1. Germline CDR1 reads ENHRY; CDR2 reads SYGVKD. The CDR3 length is 14 residues. V was pared by 7 bases and J by 5 bases, with 8 bases of the junction left unmatched. The CDR3 coding sequence is TGTGCCATCAAACCTGGACAGGGGATGACTGAAGCTTTCTTT. It yields the protein CAIKPGQGMTEAFF.

This clonotype was recorded many times. This sequence joins TRBV2 and TRBJ2-7; tentatively, D is TRBD2 (6 bases). Germline CDR1 is SNHLY and CDR2 is FYNNEI. The CDR3 spans 14 residues. Trimming stripped 4 bases from V and 4 bases from J, with 14 bases between. CDR3 in DNA: TGTGCCAGCAGTGGCCACGGGAGTTGGTACGAGCAGTACTTC. Its protein is CASSGHGSWYEQYF. The entire variable domain, with the rest obtained from reference TRBV2 and TRBJ2-7, is as follows: EPEVTQTPSHQVTQMGQEVILRCVPISNHLYFYWYRQILGQKVEFLVSFYNNEISEKSEIFDDQFSVERPDGSNFTLKIRSTKLEDSAMYFCASSGHGSWYEQYFGPGTRLTVT.

At least ten counts were recorded for this clonotype. V is TRBV5-1 and J is TRBJ1-1; 10 positions agree with TRBD1. The CDR3 length is 15 residues. The V and J ends lost 3 bases and 0 bases, in that order; junction bases with no gene match: 2. Germline CDR1 is SGHRS and CDR2 is YFSETQ. The CDR3 reads CASSSGTGVNTEAFF. The DNA for the CDR3 is TGCGCCAGCAGCTCCGGGACAGGGGTGAACACTGAAGCTTTCTTT.

This clonotype was seen ten or more times. The chain recombines TRBV10-3 with TRBJ1-4; D is unclear. CDR1 is ENHRY, CDR2 SYGVKD, per germline. CDR3 size: 13 residues. V was shortened by 9 bases and J by 4 bases, with 12 bases between the two germline ends. The CDR3 protein is CAIQSGYNEKLFF. CDR3 DNA: TGTGCCATACAGTCCGGGTATAATGAAAAACTGTTTTTT.

This clonotype was seen many times. This CDR3 is CATSDPGLAGGGVNNEQFF. CDR3 sequence (DNA): TGTGCCACCAGTGATCCGGGACTAGCGGGAGGTGGGGTTAACAATGAGCAGTTCTTC. The chain recombines TRBV24-1 with TRBJ2-1; 15 positions match TRBD2. V shed 3 bases, J shed 5 bases, and the junction held 10 bases outside the gene matches. CDR1 KGHDR and CDR2 SFDVKD come from the germline V gene. The CDR3 runs 19 residues.

This clonotype has a count of ten or more. This rearrangement joins TRBV3-1 to TRBJ1-4, with D possibly being TRBD1 (5 bases). This CDR3 is 14 amino acids long. Germline V gives CDR1 LGHDT, CDR2 YNNKEL (reference sequence). Trimming stripped 10 bases from V and 7 bases from J, with 19 bases between. The CDR3 protein is CATRAQGLAEKLFF. Written as DNA, the CDR3 is TGTGCCACCCGGGCCCAGGGCCTGGCTGAAAAACTGTTTTTT.